This T cell receptor beta chain was sequenced during a study of blood T cell repertoires in COVID-19. Study as a whole: The study drew acute and convalescent COVID-19 samples from the United States, Italy and Spain. T cells, B-cell-depleted T cells, or PBMCs provided the cDNA or gDNA that served as material.

The table lists this clone with a count of one. The CDR3 extends over 15 amino acids. Per germline, CDR1 LGHNA and CDR2 YNFKEQ. V lost 0 bases, J lost 5 bases, and 11 bases lay in between. Some clones are missing from TCRdb's copy, which holds only in-frame ones; the method was immunoSEQ multiplex PCR. The data show tens of thousands of clones, with about 90% seen just once and over 5.5% held by the top ten. The source material was peripheral blood. V gene TRBV4-2 combines with J gene TRBJ2-1; D is undetermined. This clonotype was obtained from a man aged 18-30 years with COVID-19, enrolled during active disease. CDR3 amino acids: CASSQDRGPDNEQFF. The CDR3 DNA sequence: TGTGCCAGCAGCCAAGATAGAGGTCCCGACAATGAGCAGTTCTTC.